These 10 T cell receptor beta chains were sequenced from one sample in a study of vaccination effects on CD4 cells after COVID-19. Generated by immunoSEQ multiplex PCR, the TCRdb table keeps only in-frame clones and is missing some. Of roughly 43,000 clones in the sample, about 70% are singletons; the top ten hold roughly 16%. These receptors' targets are unknown. Sequencing was preceded by expansion of antigen-specific CD4+ T cells with viral peptide pools in the ViraFEST assay. Having been cultured for less than 12 days, the cells underwent CD4+ T cell isolation. The participants, recipients of two vaccine doses, got either BNT162b2 or mRNA-1273. The sequences come from CD4+ T cells from PBMCs cultured with HCoV-OC43 spike peptides, collected after COVID-19 vaccination. The subset: HCoV-OC43 spike overlapping peptide pool stimulation. The receptors were gathered from a human donor who received a COVID-19 vaccine.

The V gene is TRBV11-1, the J gene TRBJ1-1, with D unclear. Germline CDR1 reads SGHAT; CDR2 reads FQDESV (reference sequence). The V gene lost 3 bases and the J gene lost 3 bases, with 8 bases spanning the gap. The CDR3 length is 13 residues. The CDR3 loop reads CASSFKGDTEAFF. In DNA form, the CDR3 reads TGTGCCAGCAGCTTCAAGGGCGACACTGAAGCTTTCTTT. The whole variable domain, filled in from reference TRBV11-1 and TRBJ1-1, reads EAEVAQSPRYKITEKSQAVAFWCDPISGHATLYWYRQILGQGPELLVQFQDESVVDDSQLPKDRFSAERLKGVDSTLKIQPAELGDSAMYLCASSFKGDTEAFFGQGTRLTVV.

CDR3 nucleotides: TGTGCCAGCAGCTTAGAACGGACAGGGACTTTTTACACAGATACGCAGTATTTT. Its protein product is CASSLERTGTFYTDTQYF. The chain uses TRBV11-2 and TRBJ2-3; TRBD1 aligns across 8 bases. From germline, CDR1 is SGHAT and CDR2 FQNNGV. The CDR3 is made up of 18 amino acids. V dropped 0 bases and J dropped 2; count of bases not matched to a gene: 10.

This clone was detected only once. The J gene is TRBJ2-2, the V gene TRBV15; D may correspond to TRBD1 or TRBD2 (5 bases each). The V gene lost 7 bases and the J gene lost 0 bases, with 12 bases spanning the gap. Per the germline V gene, CDR1 is LNHNV and CDR2 is YYDKDF (reference sequence). The CDR3 has 15 residues. The CDR3 sequence is CATMGRTANTGELFF. CDR3 coding DNA: TGTGCCACCATGGGACGGACCGCGAACACCGGGGAGCTGTTTTTT.

The chain has TRBV27 and TRBJ1-3, with a tentative D call TRBD1 (6 bases). This CDR3 is built from 14 residues. Trimming took 8 bases from V and 0 from J, leaving 11 bases between them. Per the germline V gene, CDR1 is MNHEY and CDR2 is SMNVEV (reference sequence). This CDR3 is CASWGQTSGNTIYF. The CDR3 region has the DNA TGTGCCAGCTGGGGGCAGACCTCTGGAAACACCATATATTTT.

The rearrangement links TRBV30 to TRBJ1-5; D is unresolved. Trimming took off 5 bases at V and 1 base at J, with 6 bases between the two ends. Germline loops: CDR1 GTSNPN, CDR2 SVGIG (reference sequence). The CDR3 contains 12 residues. In DNA form, the CDR3 reads TGTGCCTGGGGAGACAGCAATCAGCCCCAGCATTTT. This sequence encodes CAWGDSNQPQHF.

The chain carries TRBV5-8 and TRBJ1-2; tentatively, D is TRBD1 (6 bases). There are 14 residues in the CDR3. Trimming cost V 2 bases and J 2 bases, with 10 bases left between them. The germline V gene has CDR1 SGHTS and CDR2 YDEGEE. Here the CDR3 reads CASSLRDRNYGYTF. CDR3 DNA sequence: TGTGCCAGCAGCTTACGAGACAGGAACTATGGCTACACCTTC.

The chain combines TRBV18 with TRBJ2-5; D unclear. This CDR3 has 14 residues. V was clipped by 4 bases and J by 0 bases, with 9 bases between them. Germline values: CDR1 KGHSH, CDR2 LQKENI. In DNA, the CDR3 is TGTGCCAGCTCACGAACGGGTAACCAAGAGACCCAGTACTTC. It codes for CASSRTGNQETQYF. Full variable domain (missing parts from reference TRBV18 and TRBJ2-5): NAGVMQNPRHLVRRRGQEARLRCSPMKGHSHVYWYRQLPEEGLKFMVYLQKENIIDESGMPKERFSAEFPKEGPSILRIQQVVRGDSAAYFCASSRTGNQETQYFGPGTRLLVL.

The genes are TRBV6-4 and TRBJ2-1; 11 nucleotides match TRBD2. V lost 0 bases and J lost 9; bases outside the gene matches: 1. CDR1 and CDR2 (germline): MRHNA, SNTAGT. The CDR3 sequence is 14 residues long. CDR3 sequence: CASSDSGTSGEQFF. The DNA for the CDR3 is TGTGCCAGCAGTGACTCCGGGACTAGCGGTGAGCAGTTCTTC.

This chain links TRBV7-2 with TRBJ2-1, with 9 positions matching TRBD2. Germline V gene sequence: CDR1 SGHTA, CDR2 FQGNSA. After removal of 4 bases from V and 0 bases from J, the junction contained 7 bases not matched to a gene. This CDR3 has 17 amino acids. CDR3 nucleotides: TGTGCCAGCAGCTCCTCTGGACTAGCGAGCTCCTACAATGAGCAGTTCTTC. Translated, it gives CASSSSGLASSYNEQFF.

The CDR3 sequence: CASSQEPHYGYTF. The CDR3 DNA reads TGCGCCAGCAGCCAAGAGCCCCACTATGGCTACACCTTC. The V and J genes are TRBV4-1 and TRBJ1-2; D uncertain. From germline, CDR1 is MGHRA and CDR2 YSYEKL. CDR3 length: 13 residues. Trimming pared 0 bases from V and 3 bases from J, leaving 5 bases between.